The T cell receptor (beta chain) described here comes from a study of blood T cell repertoires in COVID-19. For the study at large: Acute and convalescent COVID-19 samples came from the United States, Italy and Spain. T cells, B-cell-depleted T cells, or PBMCs supplied cDNA or gDNA.

Per the authors' pipeline: Estimates of nucleated cell counts were drawn from the amplification of reference gene primers. Profiling relied on immunoSEQ multiplex PCR, and the TCRdb table lists in-frame clones only, not all of them. The V and J calls and clone size were taken over from that table, and D and trimming were inferred from the DNA. Found here are around 430,000 clones, about 83% of them singletons; the top ten hold approximately 10%. Allocation to cohorts depended on clinical history reported by the participants. Germline V lookup: CDR1 SGHAT, CDR2 FQNNGV. V was pared by 5 bases and J by 7 bases, with 14 bases between. The CDR3 length is 13 residues.

Sample: PBMCs or T cells enriched from blood (not recorded which). The chain links TRBV11-2 to TRBJ1-1; possibly TRBD1 for D (6 bases). The source of this sequence is a woman aged 50 to 60 who had recovered from COVID-19. The DNA of the CDR3 is TGTGCCAGCAGCCACCCGACACAGGGTGAAGCTTTCTTT. Its translation is CASSHPTQGEAFF. The full variable domain, its missing parts supplied by reference TRBV11-2 and TRBJ1-1, is EAGVAQSPRYKIIEKRQSVAFWCNPISGHATLYWYQQILGQGPKLLIQFQNNGVVDDSQLPKDRFSAERLKGVDSTLKIQPAKLEDSAVYLCASSHPTQGEAFFGQGTRLTVV.